The entry below describes one T cell receptor beta chain. Its target is unknown. CDR3 length: 18 residues. V was trimmed by 0 bases and J by 6 bases, leaving 21 bases between them. Germline CDR1 is KGHSH and CDR2 is LQKENI. The study ran its PCR with 60 Vbeta and 13 Jbeta primers. Profiled with immunoSEQ multiplex PCR; TCRdb holds only in-frame clones, not every one. This sample carries 100,000 to 150,000 clones, about 80% of them seen once, and the ten largest clones take roughly 1.2%. The data are from a study of cytomegalovirus exposure and HLA in healthy donors. Study summary: An early release of data contained 80 million to 85 million unique TCRs, which came from HLA-typed donors. Study-level results: Exclusion as indistinguishable affected some V segments, including TRBV6-2 and TRBV6-3.

The gene calls are TRBV18 and TRBJ2-1; tentatively, D is TRBD1 (5 bases). The sequencing input was PBMCs. The receptor was isolated from a girl aged 2-15 years in good health and CMV-seronegative. The chain's CDR3 is CASSPPVPRITGVNEQFF. The CDR3 nucleotides are TGTGCCAGCTCACCACCCGTACCCCGCATTACAGGTGTCAATGAGCAGTTCTTC.